This T cell receptor beta chain was obtained from a study of blood T cell repertoires in COVID-19. Whole-study context: Acute-phase and convalescent COVID-19 samples originated in the United States, Italy and Spain. Sources were T cells, B-cell-depleted T cells, or PBMCs; the material itself was cDNA or gDNA.

As handled by the study authors: Reference gene primer amplification gave estimated nucleated cell counts. The protocol was immunoSEQ multiplex PCR, while the TCRdb copy is restricted to in-frame clones and leaves out a portion. V, J and clone size were drawn from that table, and D and trimming were deduced from the DNA. Here the sample spans roughly 80,000 clones, over 85% being singletons. V lost 2 bases, J lost 3 bases, and 0 bases stayed unmatched. The CDR3 is made up of 13 amino acids. Specimen: peripheral blood. The chain joins TRBV12-3 or TRBV12-4 to TRBJ1-2, with 7 nucleotides matching TRBD1. This TCR came from an elderly woman with active or convalescent COVID-19. Written as DNA, the CDR3 is TGTGCCAGCAGTTTACAGGGGGACTATGGCTACACCTTC. Encoded protein: CASSLQGDYGYTF.